Listed below are T cell receptor beta chains from one sample, sequenced in a study of shared clonotypes between healthy human individuals. Here immunoSEQ multiplex PCR was the method, and the copy in TCRdb shows in-frame clones only, minus some. Of roughly 1 million clones detected, approximately 80% appear once; the ten largest clones hold roughly 0.56%. Material: memory CD4+ T cells from PBMCs. These receptors came from a man between 18 and 29 years old in good health. Some clones in this sample may be carry-over from other donors' samples. Both conserved end residues are part of each CDR3.

CDR3aa	j_gene	v_gene
CASNTYGTGLYEQYF	TRBJ2-7	TRBV2
CASSPHGGQETQYF	TRBJ2-5	TRBV28
CASSLGGPYEQYF	TRBJ2-7	TRBV28
CASSSRADSYEQYF	TRBJ2-7	TRBV5-1
CASSATGPEQFF	TRBJ2-1	TRBV5-1
CASSPSRLALTQYF	TRBJ2-3	TRBV27
CASSPGGSDTQYF	TRBJ2-3	TRBV7-2
CASSHDRGPGYTF	TRBJ1-2	TRBV5-1
CAISDLGGYTF	TRBJ1-2	TRBV10-3
CAISEQGQGASGANVLTF	TRBJ2-6	TRBV10-3
CASSHIDRGLVGNLQETQYF	TRBJ2-5	TRBV7-8
CASSLDGSFYGYTF	TRBJ1-2	TRBV7-3
CASSLIGGSNTGELFF	TRBJ2-2	TRBV7-3
CASSLPLGHSNQPQHF	TRBJ1-5	TRBV28
CSARDGREQFF	TRBJ2-1	TRBV20-1
CASSFPAGTPYEQYF	.	TRBV5-6
CASSLRRELGQYF	TRBJ2-7	TRBV27
CASSQFPGTDTQYF	TRBJ2-3	TRBV16
CASSLAGTGFNEQYF	TRBJ2-7	TRBV5-1
CASRRLAASYNEQFF	TRBJ2-1	TRBV28
CASSPSADRGFYEQYF	TRBJ2-7	TRBV6-6
CASSSTGGMGQETQYF	TRBJ2-5	TRBV11-2
CASSSTGAGNTEAFF	TRBJ1-1	TRBV5-4
CATSSFAGGNQPQHF	TRBJ1-5	TRBV15
CASNPDRGPYEQYF	TRBJ2-7	TRBV2